This TCR beta chain was documented in a study of blood T cell repertoires in COVID-19. On the study more broadly: COVID-19 samples collected from the United States, Italy and Spain covered acute and convalescent phases.

The V segment lost 5 bases and the J segment 6 bases; nucleotides outside the gene matches: 9. The CDR3 consists of 15 residues. CDR1 is MNHEY, CDR2 SVGEGT, per germline. This clone was recorded once. Per the authors' pipeline: Reference gene primer amplification gave nucleated cell count estimates. Libraries were prepared by immunoSEQ multiplex PCR; TCRdb keeps only in-frame clonotypes and omits some of them. V and J calls plus clone size are reproduced from that table; the DNA served to infer D and trimming. The sample lists around 80,000 clones, 65% to 85% occurring once. Sequencing input: peripheral blood. The origin of this receptor is a man over 45 with COVID-19, enrolled during active disease. The gene calls are TRBV6-2 or TRBV6-3 and TRBJ2-5; TRBD1 aligns across 10 bases. In nucleotides, the CDR3 is TGTGCCAGCAGTAAACTAGACAGGGGGCTGAAGACCCAGTACTTC. Translated: CASSKLDRGLKTQYF.